This record concerns one T cell receptor (beta chain) sequence. Its cognate antigen is unknown. The method was immunoSEQ multiplex PCR; TCRdb's version includes in-frame clones alone and lacks a portion of them. The table includes about 97,000 clones, 65% to 85% detected once. The record originates from a study of PD-1 blockade in classical Hodgkin lymphoma. The study, taken as a whole, reports: Lower baseline TCR diversity marked trial partial responders and progressors. Compared with baseline, CD4+ but not CD8+ TCR diversity had risen significantly by C4D1.

The V gene's germline CDR1 is WSHSY and CDR2 SAAADI. CDR3 length equals 12 residues. Trimming shortened V by 0 bases and J by 8 bases, and 8 bases separated the two germline ends. Each patient experienced a relapse that followed autologous stem cell transplantation, and brentuximab vedotin exposure varied. The source material was peripheral blood mononuclear cells (PBMCs), sampled at baseline. The chain recombines TRBV10-2 with TRBJ2-7; the D gene is possibly TRBD2 (6 bases). The origin of this receptor is a human donor with classical Hodgkin lymphoma. The CDR3 DNA reads as TGCGCCAGCAGTGAGTCTAGCGGTAAGCAGTACTTC. Translated, it gives CASSESSGKQYF.